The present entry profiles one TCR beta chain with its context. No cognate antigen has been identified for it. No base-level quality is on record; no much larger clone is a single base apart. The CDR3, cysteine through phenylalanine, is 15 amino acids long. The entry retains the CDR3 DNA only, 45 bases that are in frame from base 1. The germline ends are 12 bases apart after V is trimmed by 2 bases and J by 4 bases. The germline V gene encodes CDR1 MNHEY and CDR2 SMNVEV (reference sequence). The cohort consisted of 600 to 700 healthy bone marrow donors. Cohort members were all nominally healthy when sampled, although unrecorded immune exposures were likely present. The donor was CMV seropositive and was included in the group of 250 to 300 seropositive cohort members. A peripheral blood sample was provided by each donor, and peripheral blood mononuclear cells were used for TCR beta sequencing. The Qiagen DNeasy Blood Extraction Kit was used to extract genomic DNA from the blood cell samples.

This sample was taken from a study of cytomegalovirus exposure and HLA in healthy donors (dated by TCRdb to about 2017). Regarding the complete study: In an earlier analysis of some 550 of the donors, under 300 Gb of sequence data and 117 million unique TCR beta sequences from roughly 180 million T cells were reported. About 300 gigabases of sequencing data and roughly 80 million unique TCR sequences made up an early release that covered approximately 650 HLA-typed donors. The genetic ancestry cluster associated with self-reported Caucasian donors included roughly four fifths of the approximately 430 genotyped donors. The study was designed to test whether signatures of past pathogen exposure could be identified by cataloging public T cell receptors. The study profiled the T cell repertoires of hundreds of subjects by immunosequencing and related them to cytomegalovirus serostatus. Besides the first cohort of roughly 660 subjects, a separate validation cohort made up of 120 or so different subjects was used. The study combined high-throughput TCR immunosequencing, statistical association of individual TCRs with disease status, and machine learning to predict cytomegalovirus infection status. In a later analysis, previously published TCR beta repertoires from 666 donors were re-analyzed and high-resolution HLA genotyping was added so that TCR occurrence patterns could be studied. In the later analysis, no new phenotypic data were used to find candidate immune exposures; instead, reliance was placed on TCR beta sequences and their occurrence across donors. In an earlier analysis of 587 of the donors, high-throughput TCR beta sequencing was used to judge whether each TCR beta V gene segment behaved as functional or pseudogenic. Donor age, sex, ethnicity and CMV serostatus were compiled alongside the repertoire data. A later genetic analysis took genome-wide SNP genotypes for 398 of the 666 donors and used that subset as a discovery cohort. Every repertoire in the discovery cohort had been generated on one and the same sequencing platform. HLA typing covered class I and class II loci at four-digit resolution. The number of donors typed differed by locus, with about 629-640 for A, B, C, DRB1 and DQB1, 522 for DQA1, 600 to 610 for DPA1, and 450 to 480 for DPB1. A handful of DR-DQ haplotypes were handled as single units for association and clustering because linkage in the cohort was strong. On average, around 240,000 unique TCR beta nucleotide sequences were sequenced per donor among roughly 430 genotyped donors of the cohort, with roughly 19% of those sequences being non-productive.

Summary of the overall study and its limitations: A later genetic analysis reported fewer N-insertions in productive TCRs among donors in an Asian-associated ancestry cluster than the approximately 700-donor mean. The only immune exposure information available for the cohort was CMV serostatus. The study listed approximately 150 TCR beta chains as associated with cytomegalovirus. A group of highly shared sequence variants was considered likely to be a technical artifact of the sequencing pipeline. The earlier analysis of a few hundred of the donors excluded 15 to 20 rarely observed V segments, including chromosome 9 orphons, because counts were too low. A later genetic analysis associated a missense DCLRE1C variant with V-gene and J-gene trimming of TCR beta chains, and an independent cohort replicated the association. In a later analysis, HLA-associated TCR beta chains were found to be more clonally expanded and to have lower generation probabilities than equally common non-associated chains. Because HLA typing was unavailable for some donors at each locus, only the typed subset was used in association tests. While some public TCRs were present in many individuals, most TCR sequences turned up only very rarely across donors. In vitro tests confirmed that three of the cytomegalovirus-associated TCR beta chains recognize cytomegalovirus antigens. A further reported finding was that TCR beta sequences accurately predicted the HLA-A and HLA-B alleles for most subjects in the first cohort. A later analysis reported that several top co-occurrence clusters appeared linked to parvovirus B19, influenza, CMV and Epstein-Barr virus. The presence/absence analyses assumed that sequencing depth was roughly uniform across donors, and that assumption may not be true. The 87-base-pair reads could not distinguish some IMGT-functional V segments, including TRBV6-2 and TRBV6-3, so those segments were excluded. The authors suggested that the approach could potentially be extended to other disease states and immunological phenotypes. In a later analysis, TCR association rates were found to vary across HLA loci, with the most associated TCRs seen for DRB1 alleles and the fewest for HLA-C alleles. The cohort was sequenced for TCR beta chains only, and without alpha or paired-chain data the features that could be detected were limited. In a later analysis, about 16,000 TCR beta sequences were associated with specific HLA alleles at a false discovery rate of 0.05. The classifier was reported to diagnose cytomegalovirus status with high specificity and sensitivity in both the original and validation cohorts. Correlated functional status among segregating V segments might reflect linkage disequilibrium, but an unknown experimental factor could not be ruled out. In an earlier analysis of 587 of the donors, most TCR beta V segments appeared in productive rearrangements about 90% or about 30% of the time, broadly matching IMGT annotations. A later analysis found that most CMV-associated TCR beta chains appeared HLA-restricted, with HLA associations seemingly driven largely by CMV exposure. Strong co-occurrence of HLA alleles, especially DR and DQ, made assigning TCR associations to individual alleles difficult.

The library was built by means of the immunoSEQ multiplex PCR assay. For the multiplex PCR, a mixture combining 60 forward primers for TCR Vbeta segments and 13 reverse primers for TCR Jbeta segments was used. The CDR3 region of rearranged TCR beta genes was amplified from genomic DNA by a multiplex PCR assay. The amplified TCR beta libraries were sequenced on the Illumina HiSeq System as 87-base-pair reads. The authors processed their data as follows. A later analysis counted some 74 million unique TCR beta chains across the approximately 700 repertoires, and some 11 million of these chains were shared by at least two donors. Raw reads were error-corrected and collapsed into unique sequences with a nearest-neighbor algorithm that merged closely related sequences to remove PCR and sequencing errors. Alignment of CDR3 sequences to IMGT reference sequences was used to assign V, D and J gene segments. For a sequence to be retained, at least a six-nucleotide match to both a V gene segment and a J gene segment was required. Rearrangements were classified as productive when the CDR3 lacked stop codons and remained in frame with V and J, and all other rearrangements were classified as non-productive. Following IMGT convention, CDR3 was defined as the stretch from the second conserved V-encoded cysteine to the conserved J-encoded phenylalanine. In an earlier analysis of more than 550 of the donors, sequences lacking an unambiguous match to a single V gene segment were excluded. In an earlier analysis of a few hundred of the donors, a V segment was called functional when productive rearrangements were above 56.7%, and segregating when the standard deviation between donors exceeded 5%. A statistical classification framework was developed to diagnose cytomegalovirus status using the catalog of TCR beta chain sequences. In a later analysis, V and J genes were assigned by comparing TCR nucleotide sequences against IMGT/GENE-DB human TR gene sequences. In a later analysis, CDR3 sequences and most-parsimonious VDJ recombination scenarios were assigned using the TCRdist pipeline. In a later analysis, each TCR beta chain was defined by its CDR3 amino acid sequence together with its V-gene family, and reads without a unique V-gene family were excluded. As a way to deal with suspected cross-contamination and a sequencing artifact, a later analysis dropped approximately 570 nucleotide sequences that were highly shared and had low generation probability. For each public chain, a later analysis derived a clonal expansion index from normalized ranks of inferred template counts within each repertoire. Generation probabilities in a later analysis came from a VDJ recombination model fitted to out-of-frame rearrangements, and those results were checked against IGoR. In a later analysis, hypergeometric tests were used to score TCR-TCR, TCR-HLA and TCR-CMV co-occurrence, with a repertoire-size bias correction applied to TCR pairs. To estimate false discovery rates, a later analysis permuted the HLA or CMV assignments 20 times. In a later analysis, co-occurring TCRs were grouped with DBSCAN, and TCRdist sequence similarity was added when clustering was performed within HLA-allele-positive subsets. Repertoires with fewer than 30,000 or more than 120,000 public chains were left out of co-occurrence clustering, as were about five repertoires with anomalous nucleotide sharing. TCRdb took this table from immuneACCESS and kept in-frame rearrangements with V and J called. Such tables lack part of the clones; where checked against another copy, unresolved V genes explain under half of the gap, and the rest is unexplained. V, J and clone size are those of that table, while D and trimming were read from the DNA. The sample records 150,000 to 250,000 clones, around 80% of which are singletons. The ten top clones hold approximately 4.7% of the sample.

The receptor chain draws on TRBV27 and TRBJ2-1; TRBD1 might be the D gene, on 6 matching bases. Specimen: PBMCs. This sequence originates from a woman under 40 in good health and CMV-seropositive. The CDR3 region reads CASSLARGYYNEQFF. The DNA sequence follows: TGTGCCAGCAGTTTAGCAAGGGGGTATTACAATGAGCAGTTCTTC.